Listed below are T cell receptor beta chains from one sample, sequenced in a study of regulatory T cells in long-lasting Graves disease. A single record per CDR3 protein comes from TCRdb applying MiXCR to the multiplex PCR reads. The sample carries about 400,000 distinct CDR3 sequences, 15% to 20% recorded once. A further study also used this sample, focusing on T cells in Graves' hyperthyroidism and ophthalmopathy.

Sequencing used peripheral blood mononuclear cells (PBMCs), obtained at new diagnosis, from a patient treated with antithyroid drugs. These receptors came from a woman younger than 35 with Graves disease. The CDR3 runs from the conserved cysteine through the conserved F or W. A D gene is named only where the DNA matches it firmly.

J,V,D,CDR3
TRBJ2-1,TRBV3-1,-,CASSPRVGLNYNEQFF
TRBJ2-7,TRBV5-1,TRBD1,CASSTGQGSPYEQYF
TRBJ2-1,TRBV7-3,-,CASSPGGTYNEQFF
TRBJ1-2,TRBV6-9,TRBD1,CASSYSRNLDRGYGYTF
TRBJ2-1,TRBV18,-,CASSPSSAEQFF
TRBJ2-4,TRBV5-1,-,CASRGQAGGAKNIQYF
TRBJ1-1,TRBV7-9,-,CASRTGGVNTEAFF
TRBJ1-2,TRBV2,-,CASTQAGGANYGYTF
TRBJ2-2,TRBV28,-,CASSFTSYTGELFF
TRBJ2-4,TRBV6-1,TRBD1,CASSNQGGIAKNIQYF
TRBJ2-3,TRBV5-1,-,CASSFEGTDTQYF
TRBJ1-5,TRBV12-3/TRBV12-4,-,CASSLGGTYNQPQHF
TRBJ2-2,TRBV6-1,-,CASRYQSGELFF
TRBJ1-2,TRBV5-1,TRBD1,CASSYNRDRVDYGYTF
TRBJ1-3,TRBV6-1,-,CASIRQGIGSGNTIYF
TRBJ1-1,TRBV9,TRBD1,CASSAGTGFGTEAFF
TRBJ2-3,TRBV18,TRBD2,CASSPSGSFADTQYF
TRBJ2-3,TRBV3-1,TRBD2,CASSQDGGKSTDTQYF
TRBJ1-4,TRBV12-3/TRBV12-4,TRBD1,CASSGQVEKLFF
TRBJ1-2,TRBV4-1,TRBD1,CASSPRDRASGYTF
TRBJ1-1,TRBV12-3/TRBV12-4,-,CASSFAGTSNTEAFF
TRBJ1-4,TRBV29-1,TRBD1,CSVGGQAGRYEKLFF
TRBJ2-3,TRBV18,-,CASSASRGDTQYF
TRBJ2-7,TRBV4-2,TRBD2,CASSQTSGSSYEQYF
TRBJ2-7,TRBV6-1,-,CASSLDVTYEQYF
TRBJ2-1,TRBV11-3,TRBD2,CASSSGTSGFHNEQFF
TRBJ1-5,TRBV6-1,TRBD1,CASSPGQVNNQPQHF
TRBJ2-3,TRBV12-3/TRBV12-4,TRBD1,CASSPIGQGTQYF
TRBJ1-6,TRBV5-6,-,CASSLDAYNPPLHF
TRBJ2-3,TRBV5-1,-,CASSLWALGGTDTQYF
TRBJ2-1,TRBV10-2,TRBD1,CASIIGQGFSYNEQFF
TRBJ1-2,TRBV14,-,CASSQVRGSSGYTF
TRBJ1-1,TRBV6-1,-,CASRDTLLTEAFF
TRBJ2-7,TRBV29-1,-,CSVEKRQGLSYEQYF
TRBJ2-5,TRBV24-1,-,CATSSTSRGLQETQYF
TRBJ2-1,TRBV3-1,-,CASSPWGKDTYNEQFF
TRBJ2-6,TRBV5-6,-,CASSRAVSSGANVLTF
TRBJ1-2,TRBV6-1,TRBD1,CASSEVIRRGDYGNTF
TRBJ2-3,TRBV11-1,TRBD2,CASSPGTSGGARLADTQYF
TRBJ2-3,TRBV5-4,-,CASSLDIDTQYF
TRBJ1-2,TRBV30,-,CAWTARWERSGYTF
TRBJ2-7,TRBV5-4,-,CASSWMKGLSYEQYF
TRBJ2-3,TRBV6-1,TRBD2,CASSGREGPDTQYF
TRBJ2-3,TRBV7-9,-,CASSLARVSDTQYF
TRBJ1-4,TRBV7-6,-,CASSPTGVYGLFF
TRBJ1-2,TRBV2,-,CASIPGPTYGYTF
TRBJ2-3,TRBV11-2,TRBD1,CASSPVWDRGRLADTQYF
TRBJ2-2,TRBV20-1,-,CSARPPAGGQGGELFF
TRBJ1-1,TRBV4-1,-,CASSQEGNRLSEAFF
TRBJ2-7,TRBV6-1,-,CASSDQGNDEQYF
TRBJ1-2,TRBV5-1,-,CASSAGLRPGPYGYTF
TRBJ2-1,TRBV20-1,TRBD2,CSASPGGSSYNEQFF
TRBJ2-3,TRBV5-1,TRBD2,CASTLRLAGVNQYF
TRBJ1-1,TRBV20-1,-,CSARALSGTMNTEAFF
TRBJ2-7,TRBV20-1,TRBD2,CSATERGLYEQYF
TRBJ1-2,TRBV2,-,CASSGEIRGPYGYTF
TRBJ2-3,TRBV9,TRBD2,CASSVDGTSRDTQYF
TRBJ2-1,TRBV4-2,TRBD2,CASSQERGAREQFF
TRBJ1-2,TRBV2,TRBD1,CASNTGTGGVYGYTF